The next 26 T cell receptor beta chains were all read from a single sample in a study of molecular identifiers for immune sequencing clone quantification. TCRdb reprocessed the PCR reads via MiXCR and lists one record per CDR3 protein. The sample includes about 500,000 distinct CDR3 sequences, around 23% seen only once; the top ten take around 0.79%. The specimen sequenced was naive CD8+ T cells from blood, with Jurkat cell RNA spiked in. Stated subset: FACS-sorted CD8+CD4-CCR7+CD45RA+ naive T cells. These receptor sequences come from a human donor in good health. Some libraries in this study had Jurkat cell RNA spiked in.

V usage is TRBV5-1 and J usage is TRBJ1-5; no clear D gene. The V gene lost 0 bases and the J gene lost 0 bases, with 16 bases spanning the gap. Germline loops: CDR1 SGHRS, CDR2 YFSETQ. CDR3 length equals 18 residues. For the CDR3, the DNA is TGCGCCAGCAGCTTGGGCGGGTGGGATACCCATAGCAATCAGCCCCAGCATTTT. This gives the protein CASSLGGWDTHSNQPQHF. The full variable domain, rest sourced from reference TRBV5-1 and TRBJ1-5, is KAGVTQTPRYLIKTRGQQVTLSCSPISGHRSVSWYQQTPGQGLQFLFEYFSETQRNKGNFPGRFSGRQFSNSRSEMNVSTLELGDSALYLCASSLGGWDTHSNQPQHFGDGTRLSIL.

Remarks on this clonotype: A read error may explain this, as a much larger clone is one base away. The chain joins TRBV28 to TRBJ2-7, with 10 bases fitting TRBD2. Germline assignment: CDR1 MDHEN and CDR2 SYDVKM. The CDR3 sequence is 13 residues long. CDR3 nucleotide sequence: TGTGCCTGCAGTTATGGACTAGCGGACGAGCAGTACTTC. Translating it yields CACSYGLADEQYF.

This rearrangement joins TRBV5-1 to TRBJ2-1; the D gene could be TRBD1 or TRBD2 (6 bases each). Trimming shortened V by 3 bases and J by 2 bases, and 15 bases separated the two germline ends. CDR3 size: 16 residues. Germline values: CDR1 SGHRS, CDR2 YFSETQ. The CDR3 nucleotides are TGCGCCAGCAGCTCGAGCGTAGGGGGGACCTACAATGAGCAGTTCTTC. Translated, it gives CASSSSVGGTYNEQFF.

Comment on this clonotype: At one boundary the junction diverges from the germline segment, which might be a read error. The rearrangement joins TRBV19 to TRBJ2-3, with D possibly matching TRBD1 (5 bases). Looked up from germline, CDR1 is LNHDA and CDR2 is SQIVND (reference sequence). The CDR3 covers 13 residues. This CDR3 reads CASSDRNTDTRYF. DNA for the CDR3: TGTGCCAGTAGTGACAGAAACACAGATACGCGGTATTTT.

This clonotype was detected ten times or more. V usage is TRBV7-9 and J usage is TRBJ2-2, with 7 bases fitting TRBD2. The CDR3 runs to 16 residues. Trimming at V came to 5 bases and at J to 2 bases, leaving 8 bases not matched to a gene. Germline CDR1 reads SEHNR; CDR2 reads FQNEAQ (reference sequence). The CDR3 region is CASSPLRDYNTGELFF. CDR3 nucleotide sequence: TGTGCCAGCAGCCCTCTCCGGGACTACAACACCGGGGAGCTGTTTTTT.

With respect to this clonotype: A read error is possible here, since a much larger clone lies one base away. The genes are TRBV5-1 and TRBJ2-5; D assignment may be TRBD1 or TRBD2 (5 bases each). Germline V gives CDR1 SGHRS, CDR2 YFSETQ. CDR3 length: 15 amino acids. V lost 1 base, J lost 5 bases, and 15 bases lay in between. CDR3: CASSLNGGPAETQYF. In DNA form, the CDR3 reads TGCGCCAGCAGCTTGAATGGGGGACCAGCGGAGACCCAGTACTTC.

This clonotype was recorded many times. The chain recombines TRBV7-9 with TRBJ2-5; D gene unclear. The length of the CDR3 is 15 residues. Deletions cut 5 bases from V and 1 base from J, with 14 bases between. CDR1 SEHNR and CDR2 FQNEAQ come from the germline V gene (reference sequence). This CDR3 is CASSPPPGRQETQYF. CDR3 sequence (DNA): TGTGCCAGCAGCCCACCTCCGGGCCGCCAAGAGACCCAGTACTTC.

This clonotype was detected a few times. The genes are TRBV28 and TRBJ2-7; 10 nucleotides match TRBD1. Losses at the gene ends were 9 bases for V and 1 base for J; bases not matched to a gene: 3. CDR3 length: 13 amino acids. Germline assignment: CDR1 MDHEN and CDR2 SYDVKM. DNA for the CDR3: TGTGCCAGTCGGGACAGGGGATCCTACGAGCAGTACTTC. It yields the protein CASRDRGSYEQYF.

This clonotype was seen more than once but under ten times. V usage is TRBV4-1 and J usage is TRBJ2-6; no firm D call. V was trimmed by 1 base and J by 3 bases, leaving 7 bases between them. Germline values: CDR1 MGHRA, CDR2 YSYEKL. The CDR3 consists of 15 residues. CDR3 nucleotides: TGCGCCAGCAGCCAAGGTGCTTATGGGGCCAACGTCCTGACTTTC. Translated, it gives CASSQGAYGANVLTF.

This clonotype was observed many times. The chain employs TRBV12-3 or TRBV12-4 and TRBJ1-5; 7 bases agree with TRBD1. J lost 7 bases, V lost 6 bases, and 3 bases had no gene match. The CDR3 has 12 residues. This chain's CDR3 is CASSRTGQPQHF. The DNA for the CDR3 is TGTGCCAGCAGCCGGACAGGACAGCCCCAGCATTTT.

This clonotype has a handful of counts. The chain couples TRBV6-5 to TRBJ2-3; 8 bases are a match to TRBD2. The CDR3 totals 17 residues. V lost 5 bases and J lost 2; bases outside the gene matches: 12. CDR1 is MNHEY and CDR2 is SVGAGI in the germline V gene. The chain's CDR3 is CASSPSERGIPTDTQYF. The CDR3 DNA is TGTGCCAGCAGTCCCTCCGAGCGGGGGATCCCCACAGATACGCAGTATTTT.

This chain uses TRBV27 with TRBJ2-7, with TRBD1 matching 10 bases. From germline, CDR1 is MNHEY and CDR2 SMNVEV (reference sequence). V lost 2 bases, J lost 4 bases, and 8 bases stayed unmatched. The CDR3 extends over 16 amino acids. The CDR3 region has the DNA TGTGCCAGCAGTTTAGGCTCGGGGACAGGGGATTACGAGCAGTACTTC. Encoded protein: CASSLGSGTGDYEQYF.

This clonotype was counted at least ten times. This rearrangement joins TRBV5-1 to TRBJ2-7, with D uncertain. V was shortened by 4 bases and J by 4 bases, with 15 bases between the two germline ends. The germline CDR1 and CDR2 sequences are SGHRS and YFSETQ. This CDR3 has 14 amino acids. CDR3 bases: TGCGCCAGCAGCCCGGCGGTTGGCGGATACGAGCAGTACTTC. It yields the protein CASSPAVGGYEQYF.

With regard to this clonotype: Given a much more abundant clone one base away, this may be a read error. CDR3 DNA sequence: TGCGCCGGCAGCGATAACCAGGCGAAAAACATTCAGTACTTC. It is translated as CAGSDNQAKNIQYF. The V call is TRBV4-1, the J call TRBJ2-4, with D uncertain. The CDR3 sequence is 14 residues long. Germline CDR1 reads MGHRA; CDR2 reads YSYEKL.

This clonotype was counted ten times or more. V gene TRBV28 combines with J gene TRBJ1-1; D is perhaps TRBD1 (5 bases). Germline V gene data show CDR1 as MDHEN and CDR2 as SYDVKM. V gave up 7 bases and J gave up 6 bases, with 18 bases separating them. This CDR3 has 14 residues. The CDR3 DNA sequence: TGTGCCAGCATCCCGACGCGGGGCAGAGCTGAAGCTTTCTTT. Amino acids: CASIPTRGRAEAFF. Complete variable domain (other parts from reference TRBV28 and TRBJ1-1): DVKVTQSSRYLVKRTGEKVFLECVQDMDHENMFWYRQDPGLGLRLIYFSYDVKMKEKGDIPEGYSVSREKKERFSLILESASTNQTSMYLCASIPTRGRAEAFFGQGTRLTVV.

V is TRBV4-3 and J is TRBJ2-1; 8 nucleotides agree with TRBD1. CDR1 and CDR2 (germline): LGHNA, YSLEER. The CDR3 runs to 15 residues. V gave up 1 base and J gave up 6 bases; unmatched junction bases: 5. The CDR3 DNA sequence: TGCGCCAGCAGCCAAGGTGGCGGGACAGGCAATGAGCAGTTCTTC. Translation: CASSQGGGTGNEQFF.

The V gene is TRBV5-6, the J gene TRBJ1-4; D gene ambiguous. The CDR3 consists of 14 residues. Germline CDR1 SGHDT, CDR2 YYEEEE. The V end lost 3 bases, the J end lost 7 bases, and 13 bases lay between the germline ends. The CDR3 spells CASSSDYLGEKLFF. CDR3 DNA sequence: TGTGCCAGCAGCTCGGACTACTTAGGTGAAAAACTGTTTTTT.

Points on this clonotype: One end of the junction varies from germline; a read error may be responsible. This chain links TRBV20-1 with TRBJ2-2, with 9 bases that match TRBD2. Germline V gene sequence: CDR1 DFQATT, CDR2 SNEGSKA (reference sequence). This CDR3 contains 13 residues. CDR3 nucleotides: TGCAGTGCCTTAGCGGGAGTTGCCGGGGAGCTGGTTTTT. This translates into CSALAGVAGELVF.

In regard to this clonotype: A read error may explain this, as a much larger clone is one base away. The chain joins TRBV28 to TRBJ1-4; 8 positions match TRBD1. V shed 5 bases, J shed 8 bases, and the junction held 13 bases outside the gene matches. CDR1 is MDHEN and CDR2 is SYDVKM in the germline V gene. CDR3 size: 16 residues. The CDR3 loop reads CASSGGQARRWEKLFF. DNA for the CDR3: TGTGCCAGCAGTGGGGGACAGGCGCGGAGGTGGGAAAAACTGTTTTTT.

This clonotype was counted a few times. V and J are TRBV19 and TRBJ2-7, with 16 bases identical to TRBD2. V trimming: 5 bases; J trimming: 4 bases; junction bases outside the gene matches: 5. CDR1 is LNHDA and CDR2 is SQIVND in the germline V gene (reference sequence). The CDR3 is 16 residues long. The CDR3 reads CASSPGLAGGLYEQYF. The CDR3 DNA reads TGTGCCAGTAGTCCGGGACTAGCGGGAGGGCTATACGAGCAGTACTTC.

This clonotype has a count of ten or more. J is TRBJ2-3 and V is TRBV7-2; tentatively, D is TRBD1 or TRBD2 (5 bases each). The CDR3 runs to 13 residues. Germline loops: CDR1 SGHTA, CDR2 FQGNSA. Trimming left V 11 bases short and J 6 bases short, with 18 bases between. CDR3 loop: CACNRDLVDTQYF. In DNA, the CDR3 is TGTGCCTGCAACCGGGACCTGGTGGATACGCAGTATTTT. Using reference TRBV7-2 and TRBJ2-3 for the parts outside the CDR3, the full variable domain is GAGVSQSPSNKVTEKGKDVELRCDPISGHTALYWYRQSLGQGLEFLIYFQGNSAPDKSGLPSDRFSAERTGGSVSTLTIQRTQQEDSAVYLCACNRDLVDTQYFGPGTRLTVL.

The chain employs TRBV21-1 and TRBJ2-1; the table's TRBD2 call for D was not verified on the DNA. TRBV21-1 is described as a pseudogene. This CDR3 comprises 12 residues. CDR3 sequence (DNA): TGTGCCAGCAGTTGGGTGGGCGATGAGCAGTTCTTC. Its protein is CASSWVGDEQFF.

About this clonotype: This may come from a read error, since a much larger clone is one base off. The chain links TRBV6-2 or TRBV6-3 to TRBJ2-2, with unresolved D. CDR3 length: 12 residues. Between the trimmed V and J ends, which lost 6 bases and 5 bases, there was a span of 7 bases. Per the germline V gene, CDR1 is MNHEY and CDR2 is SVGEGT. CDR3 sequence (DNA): TGTGCCAGCAGGGTTTGGACCGGGGAGCTGTTTTTT. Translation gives CASRVWTGELFF.

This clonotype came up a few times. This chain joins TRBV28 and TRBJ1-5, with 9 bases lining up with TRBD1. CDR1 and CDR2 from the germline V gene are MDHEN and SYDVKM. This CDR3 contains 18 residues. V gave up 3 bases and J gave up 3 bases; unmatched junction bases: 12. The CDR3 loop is CASSFLRDRALNNQPQHF. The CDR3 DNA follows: TGTGCCAGCAGTTTCCTCCGGGACAGGGCTTTGAACAATCAGCCCCAGCATTTT. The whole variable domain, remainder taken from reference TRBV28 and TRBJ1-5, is DVKVTQSSRYLVKRTGEKVFLECVQDMDHENMFWYRQDPGLGLRLIYFSYDVKMKEKGDIPEGYSVSREKKERFSLILESASTNQTSMYLCASSFLRDRALNNQPQHFGDGTRLSIL.

The CDR3 reads CAWSVPHGLAGAILFNEQFF. Here the CDR3 DNA reads TGTGCCTGGAGTGTACCCCATGGACTAGCGGGAGCCATTTTATTCAATGAGCAGTTCTTC. The V call is TRBV30, the J call TRBJ2-1; 13 bases align to TRBD2. This CDR3 has 20 amino acids. Germline V gene data show CDR1 as GTSNPN and CDR2 as SVGIG (reference sequence). V was clipped by 0 bases and J by 6 bases; unmatched bases: 17.

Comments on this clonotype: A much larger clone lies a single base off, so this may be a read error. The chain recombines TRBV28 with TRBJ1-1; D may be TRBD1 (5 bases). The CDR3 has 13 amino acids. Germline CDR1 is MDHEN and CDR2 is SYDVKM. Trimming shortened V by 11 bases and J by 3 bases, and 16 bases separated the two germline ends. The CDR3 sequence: CAPRDPFDTEAFF. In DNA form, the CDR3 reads TGTGCCCCCCGGGACCCTTTCGACACTGAAGCTTTCTTT.